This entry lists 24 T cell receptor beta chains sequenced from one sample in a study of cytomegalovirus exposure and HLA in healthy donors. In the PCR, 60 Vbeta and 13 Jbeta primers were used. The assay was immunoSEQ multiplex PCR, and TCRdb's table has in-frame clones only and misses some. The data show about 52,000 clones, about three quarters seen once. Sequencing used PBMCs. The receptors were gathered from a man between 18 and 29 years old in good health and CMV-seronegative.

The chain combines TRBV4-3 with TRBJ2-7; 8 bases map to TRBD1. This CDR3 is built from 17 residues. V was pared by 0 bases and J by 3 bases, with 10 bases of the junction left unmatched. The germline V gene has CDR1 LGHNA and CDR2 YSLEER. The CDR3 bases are TGCGCCAGCAGCCAAGAGTCTTCTGACAGGGGCCTCTACGAGCAGTACTTC. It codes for CASSQESSDRGLYEQYF.

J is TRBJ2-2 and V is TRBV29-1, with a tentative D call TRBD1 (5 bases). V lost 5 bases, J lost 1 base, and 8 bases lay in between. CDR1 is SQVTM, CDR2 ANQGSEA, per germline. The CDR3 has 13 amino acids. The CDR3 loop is CSVSGMNTGELFF. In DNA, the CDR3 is TGCAGCGTTTCAGGGATGAACACCGGGGAGCTGTTTTTT.

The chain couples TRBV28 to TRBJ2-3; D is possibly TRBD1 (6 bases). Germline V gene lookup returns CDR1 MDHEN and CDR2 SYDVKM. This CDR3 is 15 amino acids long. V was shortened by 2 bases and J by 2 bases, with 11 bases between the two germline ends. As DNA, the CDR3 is TGTGCCAGCAGTTTAGATGGACAGCTCACAGATACGCAGTATTTT. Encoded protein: CASSLDGQLTDTQYF.

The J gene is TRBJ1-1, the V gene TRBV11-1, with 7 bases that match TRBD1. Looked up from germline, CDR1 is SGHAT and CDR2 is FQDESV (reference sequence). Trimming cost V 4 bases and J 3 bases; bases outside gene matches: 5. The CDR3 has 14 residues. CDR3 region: CASSSGQLYTEAFF. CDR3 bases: TGTGCCAGCAGCTCGGGACAGCTATACACTGAAGCTTTCTTT.

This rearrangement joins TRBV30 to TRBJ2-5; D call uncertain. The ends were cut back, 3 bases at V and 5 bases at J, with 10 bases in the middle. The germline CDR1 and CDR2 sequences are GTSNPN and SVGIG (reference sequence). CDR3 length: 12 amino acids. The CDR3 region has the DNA TGTGCCTGGAGCCCGTTTCCCGAGACCCAGTACTTC. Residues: CAWSPFPETQYF.

The CDR3 DNA reads as TGCGCCAGCAGCCTGCAGGGGGCGGTGGGTGAAAAACTGTTTTTT. It encodes CASSLQGAVGEKLFF. This chain uses TRBV4-3 with TRBJ1-4; 8 nucleotides match TRBD1. Germline trimming cut 4 bases from V and 7 bases from J; bases unmatched to any gene: 8. CDR3 length: 15 residues. Germline V gene data show CDR1 as LGHNA and CDR2 as YSLEER.

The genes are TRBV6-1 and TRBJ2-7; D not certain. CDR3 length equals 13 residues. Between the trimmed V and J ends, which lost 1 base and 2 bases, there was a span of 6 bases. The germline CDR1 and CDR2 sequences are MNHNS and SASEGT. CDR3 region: CASSEGSPYEQYF. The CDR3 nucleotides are TGTGCCAGCAGTGAAGGGAGCCCCTACGAGCAGTACTTC.

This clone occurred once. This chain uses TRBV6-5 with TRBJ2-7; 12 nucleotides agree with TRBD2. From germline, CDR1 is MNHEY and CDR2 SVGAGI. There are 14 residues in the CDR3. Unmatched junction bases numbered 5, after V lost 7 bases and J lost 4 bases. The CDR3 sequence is CASIRTSGAYEQYF. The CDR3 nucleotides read TGTGCCAGCATTCGGACTAGCGGGGCTTACGAGCAGTACTTC.

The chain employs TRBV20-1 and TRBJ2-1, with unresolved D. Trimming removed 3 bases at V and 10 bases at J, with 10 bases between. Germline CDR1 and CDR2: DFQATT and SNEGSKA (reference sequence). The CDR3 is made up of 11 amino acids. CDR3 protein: CSARRVLEQFF. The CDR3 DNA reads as TGCAGTGCTAGGCGAGTTTTAGAGCAGTTCTTC.

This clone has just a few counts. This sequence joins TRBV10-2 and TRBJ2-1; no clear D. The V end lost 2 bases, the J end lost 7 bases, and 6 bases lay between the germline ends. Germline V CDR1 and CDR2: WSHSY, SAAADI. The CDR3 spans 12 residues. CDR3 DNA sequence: TGCGCCAGCAGTGAGGGCGGAAATGAGCAGTTCTTC. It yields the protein CASSEGGNEQFF.

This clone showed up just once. The CDR3 here is CASSSLPGGETQYF. The CDR3 nucleotides are TGTGCCAGCAGTTCTCTGCCGGGAGGAGAGACCCAGTACTTC. J is TRBJ2-5 and V is TRBV6-5, with 7 nucleotides matching TRBD2. CDR1 and CDR2 from the germline V gene are MNHEY and SVGAGI. The junction had 6 bases not matched to a gene; V was cut back by 4 bases and J by 4 bases. The CDR3 is 14 residues long.

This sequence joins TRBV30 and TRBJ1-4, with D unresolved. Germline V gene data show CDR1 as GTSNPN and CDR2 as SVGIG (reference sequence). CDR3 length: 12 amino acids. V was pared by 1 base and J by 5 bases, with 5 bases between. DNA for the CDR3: TGTGCCTGGAGTGATAGAAATGAAAAACTGTTTTTT. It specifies CAWSDRNEKLFF.

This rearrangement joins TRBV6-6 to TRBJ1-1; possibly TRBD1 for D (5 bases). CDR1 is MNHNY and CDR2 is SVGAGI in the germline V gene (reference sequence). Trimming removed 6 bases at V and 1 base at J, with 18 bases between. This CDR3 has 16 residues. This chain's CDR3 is CASRLSSQGSNTEAFF. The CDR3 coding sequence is TGTGCCAGCAGACTCTCGAGTCAGGGTTCGAACACTGAAGCTTTCTTT.

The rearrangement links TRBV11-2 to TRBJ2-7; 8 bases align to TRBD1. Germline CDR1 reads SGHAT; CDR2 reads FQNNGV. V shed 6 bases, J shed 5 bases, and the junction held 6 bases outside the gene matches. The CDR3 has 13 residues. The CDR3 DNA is TGTGCCAGCAGGGCGGACAGGGCTCACGAGCAGTACTTC. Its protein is CASRADRAHEQYF.

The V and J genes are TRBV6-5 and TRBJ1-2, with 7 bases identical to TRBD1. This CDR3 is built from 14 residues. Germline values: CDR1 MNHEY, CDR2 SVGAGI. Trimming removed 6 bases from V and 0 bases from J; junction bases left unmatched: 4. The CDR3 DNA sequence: TGTGCCAGCAGGTACAGGGGCACTAACTATGGCTACACCTTC. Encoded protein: CASRYRGTNYGYTF.

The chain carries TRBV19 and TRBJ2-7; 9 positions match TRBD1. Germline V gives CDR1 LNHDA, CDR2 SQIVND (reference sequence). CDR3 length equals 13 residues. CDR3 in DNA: TGTGCGCAGAGGGACAGGGATGCCTACGAGCAGTACTTC. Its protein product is CAQRDRDAYEQYF.

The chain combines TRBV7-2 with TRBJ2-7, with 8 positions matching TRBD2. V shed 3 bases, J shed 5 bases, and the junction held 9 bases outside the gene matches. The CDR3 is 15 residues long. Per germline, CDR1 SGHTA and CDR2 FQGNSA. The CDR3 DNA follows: TGTGCCAGCAGCTTGAGGCTAGCGGGTTTGCACGAGCAGTACTTC. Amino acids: CASSLRLAGLHEQYF.

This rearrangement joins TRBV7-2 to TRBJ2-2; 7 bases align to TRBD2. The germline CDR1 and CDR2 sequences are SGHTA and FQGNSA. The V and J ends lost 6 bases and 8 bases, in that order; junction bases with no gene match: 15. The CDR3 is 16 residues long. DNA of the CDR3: TGTGCCAGCAGTCGGGGGAGGGCCATCCTTGGGGGGGAGCTGTTTTTT. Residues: CASSRGRAILGGELFF.

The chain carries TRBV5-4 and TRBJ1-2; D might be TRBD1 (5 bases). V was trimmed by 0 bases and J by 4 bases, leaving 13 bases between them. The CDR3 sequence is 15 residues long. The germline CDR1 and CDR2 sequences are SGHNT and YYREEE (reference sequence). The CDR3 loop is CASSLEGHSSYGYTF. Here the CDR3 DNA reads TGTGCCAGCAGCTTGGAGGGGCACTCTAGCTATGGCTACACCTTC.

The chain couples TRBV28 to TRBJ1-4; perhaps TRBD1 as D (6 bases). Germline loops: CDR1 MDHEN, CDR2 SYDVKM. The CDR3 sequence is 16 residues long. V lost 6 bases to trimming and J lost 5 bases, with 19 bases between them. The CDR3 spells CASRPPTGQGNEKLFF. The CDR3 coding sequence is TGTGCCAGCAGACCCCCAACGGGGCAGGGGAATGAAAAACTGTTTTTT. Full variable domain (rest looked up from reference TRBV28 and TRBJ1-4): DVKVTQSSRYLVKRTGEKVFLECVQDMDHENMFWYRQDPGLGLRLIYFSYDVKMKEKGDIPEGYSVSREKKERFSLILESASTNQTSMYLCASRPPTGQGNEKLFFGSGTQLSVL.

This CDR3 reads CASSVVALSYNEQFF. The CDR3, as DNA: TGTGCCAGCAGCGTCGTAGCGCTCTCCTACAATGAGCAGTTCTTC. V gene TRBV9 combines with J gene TRBJ2-1; a weak D match, TRBD2 (5 bases). The CDR3 totals 15 residues. Trimming removed 2 bases at V and 0 bases at J, with 9 bases between. Germline V gene sequence: CDR1 SGDLS, CDR2 YYNGEE. The full variable domain, rest sourced from reference TRBV9 and TRBJ2-1, is DSGVTQTPKHLITATGQRVTLRCSPRSGDLSVYWYQQSLDQGLQFLIQYYNGEERAKGNILERFSAQQFPDLHSELNLSSLELGDSALYFCASSVVALSYNEQFFGPGTRLTVL.

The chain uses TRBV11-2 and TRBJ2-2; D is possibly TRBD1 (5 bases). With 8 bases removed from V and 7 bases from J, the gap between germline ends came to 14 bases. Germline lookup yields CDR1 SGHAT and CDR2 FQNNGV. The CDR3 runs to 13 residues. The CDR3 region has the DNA TGTGCCAGCTCAAGCAGGGTACACGGGGAGCTGTTTTTT. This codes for CASSSRVHGELFF.

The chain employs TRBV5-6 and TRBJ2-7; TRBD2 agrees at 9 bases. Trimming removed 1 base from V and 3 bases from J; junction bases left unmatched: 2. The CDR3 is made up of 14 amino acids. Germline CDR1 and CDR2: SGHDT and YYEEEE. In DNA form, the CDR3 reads TGTGCCAGCAGCTTGCCTAGCGGGATCTACGAGCAGTACTTC. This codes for CASSLPSGIYEQYF.

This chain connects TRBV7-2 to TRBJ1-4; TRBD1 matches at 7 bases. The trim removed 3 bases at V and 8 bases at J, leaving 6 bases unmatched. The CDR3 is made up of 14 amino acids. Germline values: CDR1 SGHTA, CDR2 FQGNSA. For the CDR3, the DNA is TGTGCCAGCAGCTTCGGACAGGTGGCAGAAAAACTGTTTTTT. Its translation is CASSFGQVAEKLFF.